This TCR beta chain stems from a study of cytomegalovirus exposure and HLA in healthy donors. Comments on this clone: Its cognate antigen is unknown.

The germline V gene encodes CDR1 MNHEY and CDR2 SMNVEV (reference sequence). Trimming left V 0 bases short and J 8 bases short, with 11 bases between. The CDR3 consists of 14 residues. It was healthy bone marrow donors who served as donors. Findings of the study overall: In a later analysis, at a false discovery rate of 0.05, 17,000 or so TCR beta sequences matched HLA alleles.

The primer mix had 60 Vbeta and 13 Jbeta primers. The protocol was immunoSEQ multiplex PCR, while the TCRdb copy is restricted to in-frame clones and leaves out a portion. This table has 90,000 to 130,000 clones, less than 85% appearing once. The sequencing sample was made of PBMCs. The source of this sequence is a man aged 25-45 years in good health and CMV-seropositive. The gene calls are TRBV27 and TRBJ2-1, with D tentatively TRBD2 (5 bases). DNA of the CDR3: TGTGCCAGCAGTTTATCAAGGAGGCGAGATGAGCAGTTCTTC. Encoded protein: CASSLSRRRDEQFF.